This T cell receptor beta chain is from a study of tumor-infiltrating lymphocytes in primary liver carcinoma. This CDR3 contains 16 residues. Germline CDR1 MGHRA, CDR2 YSYEKL. Details on this clonotype: At one boundary the junction diverges from the germline segment, which might be a read error.

A primer matching the constant region was used to make TCR beta cDNA from around 550 ng of total RNA. Investigators got TCR beta libraries out of three nested multiplex PCR rounds, done with slightly modified ARM-PCR. TRBV1-TRBV30 forward primers and a C-beta reverse primer were used in the first two PCR rounds, which each ran for about 11 cycles. TCRdb used MiXCR to reprocess the multiplex PCR reads, holding one entry per CDR3 protein. The sample records tens of thousands of distinct CDR3 sequences, 71% being singletons. Starting material for RNA and DNA co-extraction consisted of about 19-32 mg of unsorted bulk tissue. Those sampled were patients whose primary liver carcinoma was treated by surgical resection.

The V call is TRBV4-1, the J call TRBJ2-1, with 8 bases fitting TRBD2. The sequenced material came from liver tumor tissue from sampling region 5. The sample's subset: tumor region T5, tumor centre. The TCR sequence derives from a man aged 35 to 55 with primary liver carcinoma and hepatitis B virus infection. The CDR3 DNA sequence: TGCGCCAGCGGCCAGGTAGCGGGAATATCCTACAATGAGCAGTTCTTC. Its translation: CASGQVAGISYNEQFF.